This paragraph covers one T cell receptor (beta chain) sequence. Its antigen remains unidentified. Nothing much larger sits one base from this clone, and base qualities are not available. Additional DNA sequences in this sample encode the identical CDR3. The CDR3 regions of human TCRbeta chains were analyzed by immunosequencing. Per the authors' processing: TCRs in the repertoires were matched against a reference library of SARS-CoV-2-specific TCRs that had been generated with the MIRA antigen-specificity platform. Breadth meant the fraction of unique TCRs that were SARS-CoV-2-associated, whereas depth meant the fraction of total T cells that were SARS-CoV-2-associated. Each spike-specific TCR was assigned to its reactive spike region and to a CD4 or CD8 class using the MIRA data. Log10-transformed breadth and depth values were compared by one-way ANOVA with Sidak's multiple comparisons tests. TCRdb re-hosts the immuneACCESS table, in-frame sequences only. Its copies lack some clones; in the studies checked, an unresolved V gene accounts for under half of them, and the cause for the rest is not known. Clone size and V and J calls were adopted from that table, with D and trimming inferred from the DNA. Here the sample has over 75,000 clones; around 87% occur a single time. The ten largest clones capture 2% to 2.5% of the sample.

The data derive from a study of T cell responses to AZD1222 COVID-19 vaccine (dated by TCRdb to about 2021). For the study in its entirety: TCR sequencing covered over 230 trial participants: about 210 given two doses of AZD1222 and 26 given two doses of MenACWY control vaccine. Trial participants were enrolled by age into 18-55, 56-69 and 70-plus year subgroups, with roughly 160, 29 and 62 TCR-sequenced participants respectively.

On the study overall, not on this receptor specifically: Only a handful of AZD1222 recipients were SARS-CoV-2 seropositive at baseline, limiting conclusions about previously exposed vaccinees. Because no day 14 peak-response samples were available, the repertoires could be characterized only after the peak T cell response. Participants were mostly white British, with more females than males. The authors suggested clonal diversity may have been underestimated. A significant rise in spike-specific TCR breadth and depth was observed after two AZD1222 doses relative to day 0 and relative to MenACWY recipients. The vaccine-associated CD4 TCRs covered the entire spike protein, and the dominant responses fell in regions 160-218 and 743-854. Epitopes outside the regions mutated in the B.1.351 and B.1.1.7 variants were reportedly recognized by nearly half of the unique spike-specific TCRs. The 56-69-year group was small, and its depth increase did not reach significance, likely because of low power.

The time point label of this sample denotes: about 28 days (+/-7) after the second vaccine dose. AZD1222 recipients with second doses at about 4 weeks or about 12 weeks were pooled, because spike-specific TCR depth and breadth did not differ between schedules. Vaccinee samples came from UK trials COV001 and COV002, including a single-blind randomized controlled phase 2/3 trial of AZD1222 (ChAdOx1 nCoV-19) in healthy adults. For TCRbeta chain sequencing, PBMC samples were collected from trial participants at day 0 and at day 28 after the second dose. The germline ends are 8 bases apart after V is trimmed by 0 bases and J by 6 bases. CDR1 and CDR2, looked up from the germline V gene (reference sequence), are GTSNPN and SVGIG. CDR3 length: 12 amino acids, cysteine to phenylalanine. Kept here is only the CDR3 DNA, which spans 36 bases and is read in frame from base 1.

The clonotype was recovered from an adult who received the AZD1222 COVID-19 vaccine. The receptor chain draws on TRBV30 and TRBJ1-2; TRBD1 is a possible D gene, resting on 5 matching bases. Sequences were derived from peripheral blood, sampled 28 days after the second AZD1222 dose. CDR3 sequence: CAWSVSGDGYTF. The DNA sequence follows: TGTGCCTGGAGTGTGTCGGGGGATGGCTACACCTTC.